This T cell receptor beta chain derives from a study of blood T cell repertoires in COVID-19 (dated by TCRdb to 2018 to 2021). With regard to the full study: Collaborator samples came from the United States, Italy and Spain and covered acute and convalescent phases of COVID-19. The prospective study material was composed of cDNA or gDNA derived from T cells, B-cell-depleted T cells, or PBMCs. The dataset comprised deeply sampled blood TCRbeta repertoires from subjects exposed to, actively infected with, or recovered from COVID-19. A freely available public database, intended as a resource for researchers studying the immune response to SARS-CoV-2, is where the repertoires were released. Samples were obtained from the ongoing ImmuneRACE study (first 160 participants) and from about 1,300 subjects provided by 6 global collaborators. The sample metadata nearly always contained a de-identified subject ID, COVID-19 status, age in years and sex. Where HLA class I and class II types were available, the types were taken from metadata supplied by the sample provider, not from assay-based typing. Here is what the overall study found, with its caveats: Clinical and demographic metadata were provided uncurated, with the amount varying by source and participant.

The CDR3 numbers 15 residues from cysteine through phenylalanine. Of the read, only the CDR3 DNA is kept; its 45 bases are in frame from base 1. Trimming costs V 2 bases and J 9 bases, and their ends lie 17 bases apart. Via the germline V gene, CDR1 is MNHEY and CDR2 SVGAGI. For this clone: Its antigen specificity is not known. Base qualities are not recorded, but no much larger clone differs from it by a single base.

Each collaborating institution followed its own protocols to collect whole blood in K2EDTA tubes. For TCRbeta analysis, collaborator samples were shipped as frozen whole blood, as isolated PBMCs, or as DNA extracted from either sample type. The immunoSEQ Assay, a bias-controlled multiplex PCR, was used to amplify TCRbeta CDR3 regions from genomic DNA. The study's own analysis went as follows. Nucleated cell counts per sample were estimated from amplification of reference gene primers within the assay. To quantify the absolute abundance of each unique TCRbeta CDR3 rearrangement, sequence reads were collapsed and filtered. For each sample, productive Simpson clonality was calculated as the square root of Simpson's diversity index over productive rearrangements. In its TCRdb copy, this immuneACCESS table keeps in-frame sequences only and misses some clones. Where compared with another copy, unresolved V genes explain less than half of these, and the others have no known cause. From that table come the V and J calls and clone size; the DNA was used to work out D and trimming. The sample table shows 75,000 to 95,000 clones, and 80% to 90% are seen once. The ten largest clones take up roughly 25% of the sample.

The receptor was derived from a man aged 60 to 69 with acute or convalescent COVID-19. Rearrangement joined TRBV6-5 to TRBJ2-1; the best D guess is TRBD2, with 5 bases matching. Specimen: peripheral blood. CDR3 reads: CASSYGSRGGGEQFF. The DNA sequence reads TGTGCCAGCAGTTACGGAAGCCGGGGTGGCGGTGAGCAGTTCTTC.